The 14 T cell receptor beta chains reported below all come from one sample, sequenced in a study of T cell responses to AZD1222 COVID-19 vaccine. Repertoires were generated with immunoSEQ multiplex PCR, while TCRdb's copy carries only in-frame clones and drops some. This sample has 140,000 to 150,000 clones, with approximately 83% found just once. The sequenced sample was peripheral blood, obtained on day 0 of AZD1222 vaccination. These receptor sequences come from an adult in good health.

This clone was observed a handful of times. The rearrangement joins TRBV6-5 to TRBJ1-1, with 8 bases identical to TRBD1. The CDR3 totals 14 residues. The germline V gene has CDR1 MNHEY and CDR2 SVGAGI. V was pared by 4 bases and J by 1 base, with 2 bases of the junction left unmatched. The CDR3 here is CASSSGQANTEAFF. In DNA, the CDR3 is TGTGCCAGCAGTTCGGGACAGGCGAACACTGAAGCTTTCTTT.

This rearrangement joins TRBV7-6 to TRBJ1-1, with a tentative D call TRBD1 (6 bases). Germline-derived CDR1 and CDR2 are SGHVS and FNYEAQ. V dropped 5 bases and J dropped 1 base, with 11 bases sitting between them. The CDR3 runs to 14 residues. The CDR3 sequence: CASSVGGWNTEAFF. As DNA, the CDR3 is TGTGCCAGCAGCGTAGGGGGGTGGAACACTGAAGCTTTCTTT. Full variable domain (outside the CDR3, taken from reference TRBV7-6 and TRBJ1-1): GAGVSQSPRYKVTKRGQDVALRCDPISGHVSLYWYRQALGQGPEFLTYFNYEAQQDKSGLPNDRFSAERPEGSISTLTIQRTEQRDSAMYRCASSVGGWNTEAFFGQGTRLTVV.

The chain recombines TRBV25-1 with TRBJ1-2, with TRBD1 matching over 9 bases. Germline trimming cut 2 bases from V and 4 bases from J; bases unmatched to any gene: 8. Per the germline V gene, CDR1 is MGHDK and CDR2 is SYGVNS. This CDR3 comprises 16 residues. The CDR3 DNA reads as TGTGCCAGCAGTGAACCGCGGGGACAGGGCATCTATGGCTACACCTTC. As protein: CASSEPRGQGIYGYTF.

The count of this clone is one. This rearrangement joins TRBV9 to TRBJ1-3; possibly TRBD1 for D (5 bases). This CDR3 has 15 amino acids. Germline CDR1 SGDLS, CDR2 YYNGEE. V shed 0 bases and J shed 0 bases, with 7 bases lying between them. For the CDR3, the DNA is TGTGCCAGCAGCGTAGTCGGGGGCTCTGGAAACACCATATATTTT. Translation gives CASSVVGGSGNTIYF.

This chain joins TRBV7-6 and TRBJ2-6; TRBD1 matches at 7 bases. Germline CDR1 SGHVS, CDR2 FNYEAQ. This CDR3 has 20 amino acids. V shed 4 bases and J 0 bases; nucleotides not matched to a gene: 15. This chain's CDR3 is CASSSSHSGGSNSGANVLTF. As DNA, the CDR3 is TGTGCCAGCAGCTCGTCTCACTCAGGGGGAAGTAACTCTGGGGCCAACGTCCTGACTTTC.

As DNA, the CDR3 is TGTGCCAGCAGCTTTCCTAACAGGCTTGCCTCTGGAAACACCATATATTTT. This codes for CASSFPNRLASGNTIYF. The gene calls are TRBV7-9 and TRBJ1-3, with D tentatively TRBD1 (5 bases). Germline V lookup: CDR1 SEHNR, CDR2 FQNEAQ (reference sequence). The CDR3 is 17 amino acids. V was pared by 3 bases and J by 0 bases, with 15 bases between.

V gene TRBV7-2 combines with J gene TRBJ1-6; 10 bases map to TRBD1. From germline, CDR1 is SGHTA and CDR2 FQGNSA. CDR3 length equals 16 residues. The V and J ends lost 6 bases and 5 bases, in that order; junction bases with no gene match: 7. The CDR3 DNA follows: TGTGCCAGCAGATCCGCCGGGACAGGGGATAATTCACCCCTCCACTTT. It specifies CASRSAGTGDNSPLHF.

The chain carries TRBV2 and TRBJ1-2; no clear D gene. Per the germline V gene, CDR1 is SNHLY and CDR2 is FYNNEI. This CDR3 region has 13 residues. The V gene lost 5 bases and the J gene lost 4 bases, with 11 bases spanning the gap. CDR3 bases: TGTGCCAGCAGTCAGGACGGCCTCTATGGCTACACCTTC. This encodes CASSQDGLYGYTF.

Only one count was recorded for this clone. The chain is built from TRBV27 and TRBJ1-4; D is unclear. The CDR3 loop spans 15 amino acids. With 5 bases removed from V and 0 bases from J, the gap between germline ends came to 10 bases. Germline assignment: CDR1 MNHEY and CDR2 SMNVEV (reference sequence). In DNA form, the CDR3 reads TGTGCCAGCAGTCTAGGGTTTGCAACTAATGAAAAACTGTTTTTT. Encoded protein: CASSLGFATNEKLFF. The entire variable domain, with the rest obtained from reference TRBV27 and TRBJ1-4, is as follows: EAQVTQNPRYLITVTGKKLTVTCSQNMNHEYMSWYRQDPGLGLRQIYYSMNVEVTDKGDVPEGYKVSRKEKRNFPLILESPSPNQTSLYFCASSLGFATNEKLFFGSGTQLSVL.

The V gene is TRBV2, the J gene TRBJ2-3, with D perhaps TRBD2 (7 bases). The germline V and J ends were trimmed by 2 bases and 6 bases, with 15 bases remaining between them. Looked up from germline, CDR1 is SNHLY and CDR2 is FYNNEI. The CDR3 length is 15 residues. Written as DNA, the CDR3 is TGTGCCAGCAGTGAACTGGGGGGGCGCGTGGATACGCAGTATTTT. Its translation is CASSELGGRVDTQYF.

This clone was counted a few times. This sequence joins TRBV10-3 and TRBJ2-5; 9 bases map to TRBD1. The CDR3 is 15 residues long. Germline values: CDR1 ENHRY, CDR2 SYGVKD. V dropped 6 bases and J dropped 5; count of bases not matched to a gene: 10. The CDR3 sequence is CAISSPDRGGETQYF. CDR3 in DNA: TGTGCCATCAGCTCTCCGGACAGGGGCGGGGAGACCCAGTACTTC.

This sequence joins TRBV10-3 and TRBJ1-2; 8 bases are a match to TRBD1. Germline V gene data show CDR1 as ENHRY and CDR2 as SYGVKD. The CDR3 totals 17 residues. Trimming cost V 7 bases and J 7 bases; bases outside gene matches: 20. As DNA, the CDR3 is TGTGCCATCAACTCCATCGGACAGGGCAGCCTGGTGGGTGGCTACACCTTC. It specifies CAINSIGQGSLVGGYTF.

This clone was seen a single time. The V gene is TRBV6-5, the J gene TRBJ2-7; no definite D call. The CDR3 runs to 13 residues. V lost 0 bases and J 3 bases, leaving 6 bases between the germline ends. Germline V gene lookup returns CDR1 MNHEY and CDR2 SVGAGI. The CDR3 DNA reads TGTGCCAGCAGTTACTCGGCAGGCTACGAGCAGTACTTC. This gives the protein CASSYSAGYEQYF.

The V gene is TRBV11-3, the J gene TRBJ2-5; D is perhaps TRBD1 (6 bases). The CDR3 loop spans 15 amino acids. Germline loops: CDR1 SGHNT, CDR2 YENEEA. V shed 4 bases and J shed 4 bases, with 16 bases lying between them. CDR3 loop: CASSSPTGRGETQYF. Written as DNA, the CDR3 is TGTGCCAGCAGCTCACCTACAGGGCGCGGAGAGACCCAGTACTTC.